The clone carrying this T cell receptor (beta chain) appeared many times. What it binds is unknown. This sample is drawn from a study of metastatic and nonmetastatic thyroid tumors. Study-level information: Peripheral blood and tumor or nodule samples from malignant and benign thyroid patients were compared. General study findings and limits: Versus benign nodules, malignant thyroid tumors reportedly had significantly higher TCR beta diversity, in blood and tumor.

Not a single patient had been given any form of treatment at any point before undergoing thyroid surgery. Study processing details: Differences in CDR3 between clinicopathological groups were drawn on to build a classifier intended to discriminate distant-metastatic papillary thyroid cancer patients. TCRdb re-called clones via MiXCR from the PCR reads. TCRdb's processing, not the study's, gives the V and J calls here. Here the sample spans roughly 81,000 clones, roughly 8.6% being singletons. This CDR3 is 16 amino acids long. CDR1 is SSHAT, CDR2 FNYEAQ, per germline (reference sequence). The V end lost 5 bases, the J end lost 3 bases, and 17 bases lay between the germline ends.

The J gene is TRBJ1-5, the V gene TRBV7-7; D might be TRBD1 (6 bases). This clonotype was obtained from a female donor with papillary thyroid cancer or a benign thyroid nodule (not recorded which). Some clones in this sample may be carry-over from other donors' samples. Sequencing was performed on blood. The CDR3 DNA sequence: TGTGCCAGCAGCCCCGCCGCGGGACACTTCAATCAGCCCCAGCATTTT. Its protein product is CASSPAAGHFNQPQHF.